This TCR beta chain was identified in a study of shared clonotypes between healthy human individuals. Germline V gives CDR1 SGHRS, CDR2 YFSETQ. This CDR3 has 14 residues. V lost 1 base to trimming and J lost 1 base, with 9 bases between them. As to this clone: Different DNA sequences within this sample yield the same CDR3.

It was CD45RO-negative cells, positively selected for CCR7, that made up naive CD8 cells, with terminally differentiated effector memory CD45RA+ cells excluded. Assay: immunoSEQ multiplex PCR; the TCRdb copy retains only in-frame clones and omits some. The table has approximately 1.9 million clones, just over 90% seen once. The sample was naive CD8+ T cells from PBMCs. This chain uses TRBV5-1 with TRBJ2-7; D remains ambiguous. The TCR originated in a man aged 18 to 29 in good health. Some clones in this sample may be carry-over from other donors' samples. This CDR3 reads CASSLSRSSYEQYF. CDR3 nucleotide sequence: TGCGCCAGCAGCTTGTCAAGGTCATCCTACGAGCAGTACTTC. Drawing the rest from reference TRBV5-1 and TRBJ2-7, the complete variable domain is KAGVTQTPRYLIKTRGQQVTLSCSPISGHRSVSWYQQTPGQGLQFLFEYFSETQRNKGNFPGRFSGRQFSNSRSEMNVSTLELGDSALYLCASSLSRSSYEQYFGPGTRLTVT.